Presented here are 26 T cell receptor beta chains from one specimen sequenced in a study of CD8 T cells in ankylosing spondylitis. General study points: For ankylosing spondylitis blood, a TCR beta motif of 7 to 9 highly homologous variants appeared characteristic.

These receptors lack a known antigen. TCRdb redid the calling of the 5' RACE reads with MiXCR, one entry per CDR3 protein. Here the sample spans some 85,000 distinct CDR3 sequences, approximately 9.6% being singletons. The source material was blood, either unsorted or a sorted T cell fraction (not recorded which). The receptor set was obtained from a male donor with ankylosing spondylitis.

This clonotype was seen only a few times. The chain couples TRBV7-2 to TRBJ2-1; 13 nucleotides agree with TRBD2. The CDR3 length is 16 residues. Per the germline V gene, CDR1 is SGHTA and CDR2 is FQGNSA. V was clipped by 5 bases and J by 3 bases; unmatched bases: 4. CDR3 loop: CASSRTSGSVYNEQFF. The CDR3 DNA reads TGTGCCAGCAGCCGGACTAGCGGGAGTGTCTACAATGAGCAGTTCTTC.

This clonotype was found a few times. The chain has TRBV9 and TRBJ1-1; D gene ambiguous. The length of the CDR3 is 14 residues. Trimming pared 0 bases from V and 6 bases from J, leaving 12 bases between. Per the germline V gene, CDR1 is SGDLS and CDR2 is YYNGEE. CDR3 amino acids: CASSVEGISSEAFF. CDR3 nucleotide sequence: TGTGCCAGCAGCGTAGAGGGTATCAGTTCTGAAGCTTTCTTT.

This clonotype was seen a handful of times. The chain carries TRBV7-9 and TRBJ1-5; the D gene is possibly TRBD1 (5 bases). Trimming removed 4 bases at V and 0 bases at J, with 13 bases between. Germline V gene sequence: CDR1 SEHNR, CDR2 FQNEAQ (reference sequence). The CDR3 spans 16 residues. The CDR3 DNA is TGTGCCAGCAGCTCCGCCGGGGGGGATAGCAATCAGCCCCAGCATTTT. Translation: CASSSAGGDSNQPQHF.

This clonotype turned up a few times. The CDR3 nucleotides read TGTGCCAGCAGCCTCATCTCTGGGGCCAACGTCCTGACTTTC. The encoded protein is CASSLISGANVLTF. The chain combines TRBV11-2 with TRBJ2-6, with no clear D. Germline V CDR1 and CDR2: SGHAT, FQNNGV. Deletions cut 5 bases from V and 0 bases from J, with 5 bases between. The CDR3 extends over 14 amino acids.

The chain combines TRBV11-1 with TRBJ2-4, with 13 positions matching TRBD2. This CDR3 has 18 amino acids. V shed 0 bases and J 3 bases; nucleotides not matched to a gene: 5. CDR1 is SGHAT, CDR2 FQDESV, per germline (reference sequence). The CDR3 spells CASSLALAGGPGKNIQYF. The CDR3 DNA follows: TGTGCCAGCAGCTTAGCACTAGCGGGAGGGCCGGGCAAAAACATTCAGTACTTC.

The chain employs TRBV24-1 and TRBJ1-2, with 8 bases that match TRBD1. With 4 bases clipped from V and 8 bases from J, the junction kept 8 bases outside the gene matches. CDR3 length: 14 residues. Germline assignment: CDR1 KGHDR and CDR2 SFDVKD. CDR3 residues: CATSDGTGPWGYTF. For the CDR3, the DNA is TGTGCCACCAGTGACGGGACAGGCCCTTGGGGCTACACCTTC.

Many counts were recorded for this clonotype. The chain recombines TRBV7-9 with TRBJ1-2; 10 bases fit TRBD1. This CDR3 spans 13 amino acids. Germline V gives CDR1 SEHNR, CDR2 FQNEAQ (reference sequence). The V gene end was trimmed by 4 bases and the J gene end by 6 bases; junction bases not matched to a gene: 2. In nucleotides, the CDR3 is TGTGCCAGCAGCTCGGGACAGGGGAATGGCTACACCTTC. Its protein is CASSSGQGNGYTF.

A few counts support this clonotype. This chain uses TRBV3-1 with TRBJ1-2; the D is unclear. V lost 1 base and J lost 7, with 13 bases in between. The CDR3 runs to 14 residues. Germline CDR1 reads LGHDT; CDR2 reads YNNKEL (reference sequence). The CDR3 loop reads CASSQGMSRVGYTF. In nucleotides, the CDR3 is TGTGCCAGCAGCCAAGGGATGTCTAGGGTTGGCTACACCTTC.

Comment on this clonotype: The junction and the germline gene differ at one end; a read error may be behind it. The chain employs TRBV27 and TRBJ1-5; D is perhaps TRBD1 (6 bases). From germline, CDR1 is MNHEY and CDR2 SMNVEV (reference sequence). The CDR3 consists of 13 residues. The CDR3 DNA is TGTGCCAGCAGTTTAGGGGGCAATCGGCCCCAGCATTTT. Its translation: CASSLGGNRPQHF.

This clonotype was found many times. V usage is TRBV7-9 and J usage is TRBJ1-1; no clear D. The germline V and J ends were trimmed by 0 bases and 6 bases, with 5 bases remaining between them. Germline lookup yields CDR1 SEHNR and CDR2 FQNEAQ (reference sequence). The CDR3 is 12 residues long. The CDR3 loop is CASSLARPEAFF. CDR3 DNA sequence: TGTGCCAGCAGCTTAGCGCGGCCTGAAGCTTTCTTT.

There are a few counts of this clonotype. The CDR3 coding sequence is TGTGCCAGCAGTTACTCAGGGGGTGAGACCCAGTACTTC. As protein: CASSYSGGETQYF. The rearrangement joins TRBV6-6 to TRBJ2-5; maybe TRBD1 (6 bases). Trimming shortened V by 0 bases and J by 5 bases, and 7 bases separated the two germline ends. Germline CDR1 and CDR2: MNHNY and SVGAGI (reference sequence). This CDR3 has 13 amino acids.

This clonotype was found many times. The chain joins TRBV29-1 to TRBJ2-3; no clear D. The CDR3 length is 12 residues. Germline V gene lookup returns CDR1 SQVTM and CDR2 ANQGSEA. V was pared by 7 bases and J by 0 bases, with 8 bases between. The CDR3 DNA sequence: TGCAGCGGCCGGGTTAGCACAGATACGCAGTATTTT. Its protein is CSGRVSTDTQYF.

This clonotype was picked up many times. This chain uses TRBV5-5 with TRBJ2-7, with D tentatively TRBD2 (6 bases). CDR3 length: 16 residues. Trimming shortened V by 4 bases and J by 2 bases, and 19 bases separated the two germline ends. Germline-derived CDR1 and CDR2 are SGHKS and YYEKEE (reference sequence). CDR3 in amino acids: CASSLSRDFSAYEQYF. The DNA for the CDR3 is TGTGCCAGCAGCCTATCAAGGGACTTCTCCGCCTACGAGCAGTACTTC.

The table lists this clonotype with many counts. The V gene is TRBV2, the J gene TRBJ1-4, with 8 bases lining up with TRBD1. CDR1 SNHLY and CDR2 FYNNEI come from the germline V gene. Losses at the gene ends were 10 bases for V and 8 bases for J; bases not matched to a gene: 3. The CDR3 runs to 11 residues. The CDR3 coding sequence is TGTGCCAACAGGGGGAGGGAAAAACTGTTTTTT. It specifies CANRGREKLFF.

This clonotype was detected many times. This chain uses TRBV12-3 or TRBV12-4 with TRBJ2-3, with D perhaps matching TRBD1 or TRBD2 (5 bases each). The V end was cut by 5 bases, the J end by 0 bases, with 18 bases between. The CDR3 runs 17 residues. CDR3 sequence reads: CASSSWGWDGSTDTQYF. CDR3 nucleotide sequence: TGTGCCAGCAGTAGTTGGGGGTGGGACGGTAGCACAGATACGCAGTATTTT.

This clonotype was recorded at least ten times. The J gene is TRBJ2-7, the V gene TRBV6-1; D gene ambiguous. The CDR3 totals 13 residues. Germline-derived CDR1 and CDR2 are MNHNS and SASEGT. V gave up 2 bases and J gave up 3 bases, with 8 bases separating them. CDR3 protein: CASSEWGYYEQYV. The DNA of the CDR3 is TGTGCCAGCAGTGAATGGGGATACTACGAGCAGTACGTC.

This clonotype was found a few times. The chain recombines TRBV10-2 with TRBJ2-1; the D is unclear. The length of the CDR3 is 12 residues. The V end was cut by 5 bases, the J end by 3 bases, with 5 bases between. Germline values: CDR1 WSHSY, CDR2 SAAADI. The CDR3 DNA is TGCGCCAGCAGTCGAGTCTACAATGAGCAGTTCTTC. This gives the protein CASSRVYNEQFF.

V usage is TRBV12-5 and J usage is TRBJ1-1; 9 bases are shared with TRBD1. The length of the CDR3 is 13 residues. V was clipped by 5 bases and J by 4 bases; unmatched bases: 2. Germline CDR1 LGHNT, CDR2 FRNRAP. CDR3 amino acids: CASGGTGITEAFF. CDR3 nucleotide sequence: TGTGCTAGTGGTGGGACAGGGATCACTGAAGCTTTCTTT.

This clonotype has a handful of counts. The chain links TRBV4-1 to TRBJ2-1; TRBD2 matches 11 bases. The length of the CDR3 is 18 residues. With 0 bases clipped from V and 6 bases from J, the junction kept 10 bases outside the gene matches. CDR1 is MGHRA and CDR2 is YSYEKL in the germline V gene. For the CDR3, the DNA is TGCGCCAGCAGCCAAGATGGGCCTAGCGGGAGGATAGGCAATGAGCAGTTCTTC. Its translation: CASSQDGPSGRIGNEQFF.

Many counts were recorded for this clonotype. This chain connects TRBV29-1 to TRBJ2-7, with D perhaps TRBD1 (5 bases). Germline assignment: CDR1 SQVTM and CDR2 ANQGSEA. There are 11 residues in the CDR3. The germline V and J ends were trimmed by 6 bases and 2 bases, with 8 bases remaining between them. In DNA, the CDR3 is TGCAGCGTCGAGGACACCTACGAGCAGTACTTC. This codes for CSVEDTYEQYF.

This clonotype has ten or more counts. The J gene is TRBJ2-1, the V gene TRBV6-1; TRBD2 agrees at 7 bases. The germline V gene has CDR1 MNHNS and CDR2 SASEGT. V trimming: 2 bases; J trimming: 9 bases; junction bases outside the gene matches: 13. CDR3 length equals 16 residues. The CDR3 nucleotides are TGTGCCAGCAGTGAATTTGGGGCGGGAGTTATGGGTGAGCAGTTCTTC. This translates into CASSEFGAGVMGEQFF.

This clonotype came up many times. The chain couples TRBV5-4 to TRBJ1-3; a weak D match, TRBD1 (6 bases). Germline V lookup: CDR1 SGHNT, CDR2 YYREEE (reference sequence). This CDR3 has 15 amino acids. Between the trimmed V and J ends, which lost 0 bases and 4 bases, there was a span of 11 bases. CDR3 region: CASSLGQGRGNTIYF. The DNA for the CDR3 is TGTGCCAGCAGCTTGGGTCAGGGGCGAGGAAACACCATATATTTT.

The chain links TRBV25-1 to TRBJ2-1; no reliable D call. The CDR3 runs to 15 residues. The germline CDR1 and CDR2 sequences are MGHDK and SYGVNS. Trimming pared 4 bases from V and 0 bases from J, leaving 10 bases between. CDR3 DNA: TGTGCCAGCAGTGTACTTGGGGTCTCCTACAATGAGCAGTTCTTC. This gives the protein CASSVLGVSYNEQFF.

A few counts support this clonotype. V gene TRBV10-3 combines with J gene TRBJ2-1; tentatively, D is TRBD2 (6 bases). This CDR3 contains 16 residues. The V and J ends lost 3 bases and 2 bases respectively, with 14 bases between them. Germline V lookup: CDR1 ENHRY, CDR2 SYGVKD. This CDR3 is CAISDHRGFPYNEQFF. The CDR3, as DNA: TGTGCCATCAGTGACCACCGGGGGTTTCCCTACAATGAGCAGTTCTTC.

This clonotype has a count of ten or more. The chain carries TRBV9 and TRBJ2-1; TRBD1 or TRBD2 may be the D gene (5 bases each). The ends were cut back, 4 bases at V and 8 bases at J, with 10 bases in the middle. CDR3 length: 12 amino acids. The germline CDR1 and CDR2 sequences are SGDLS and YYNGEE. The CDR3 coding sequence is TGTGCCAGCAGCTCCTTGGGGGATGAGCAGTTCTTC. It is translated as CASSSLGDEQFF.

In this sample, this clonotype turned up many times. In DNA form, the CDR3 reads TGTGCCAGCAGCCAAGATCTACCAGGGCGATCTCAGCCCCAGCATTTT. This sequence encodes CASSQDLPGRSQPQHF. The chain employs TRBV3-1 and TRBJ1-5, with D tentatively TRBD1 (5 bases). The CDR3 sequence is 16 residues long. V lost 0 bases and J 6 bases, leaving 15 bases between the germline ends. Germline CDR1 is LGHDT and CDR2 is YNNKEL (reference sequence).